This TCR beta chain was observed in a study of graft-versus-host responses after intestinal transplantation (dated by TCRdb to about 2021). Looking at the study overall: Multivisceral, liver-intestinal, or isolated intestinal transplants were received by the recipients. Graft-versus-host and host-versus-graft alloreactive T cell clones were tracked in the graft, circulation and bone marrow after intestinal transplantation using bulk TCR-beta CDR3 sequencing. Every recipient was given anti-thymocyte globulin induction, then maintenance tacrolimus and steroids for 3 to 4 years. To identify alloreactive clones, pre-transplant mixed lymphocyte reaction products were sequenced and then compared with unstimulated pre-transplant donor and recipient T cells. Donor T cell macrochimerism was defined as a peak of at least 4% donor T cells among recipient peripheral blood mononuclear cells. Samples from a few later patients were sequenced in-house on an Illumina MiSeq with MiXCR processing rather than by the commercial service. Of the 20 to 30 intestinal transplant recipients enrolled in the cohort, one of whom was a retransplant, 3 patients without pretransplant specimens were excluded. The full study reports these points: GvH clones turned up in recipient bone marrow, with some appearing earlier in ileal mucosa or blood, a pattern consistent with an intestinal mucosal origin. Peak levels of circulating GvH clones were associated with declines in HvG clones early after transplant. High GvH to HvG T cell clonal ratios were observed in the allografts of patients with donor T cell macrochimerism. Conclusions were limited by the relatively low number and heterogeneity of intestinal transplant patients.

Libraries were made using the immunoSEQ multiplex PCR assay. High-throughput TCR-beta CDR3 sequencing of genomic DNA from most patients was performed by Adaptive Biotechnologies. The study's own analysis went as follows. Adaptive's ImmunoSEQ software was the source of the TCR sequencing data for 15 to 20 patients, while a few other patients were processed with MiXCR and VDJtools. Because the origin of CDR3 nucleotide sequences shared between donor and recipient could not be assigned, those sequences were removed. Alloreactive clones required at least 2-fold expansion over unstimulated cells and minimum CFSE-low frequency of 0.002% (template counts) or 0.001% (read counts). Clones were considered mappable if detected in sequenced pre-transplant spleen, lymph node, or MLR CFSE-low populations of the donor or recipient. The cumulative frequency of alloreactive clones was calculated as a percentage of all sequences, weighted by copy number. TCRdb's version of the immuneACCESS table is confined to in-frame rearrangements and falls short of the full clone set. An unresolved V gene accounts for under half of the shortfall where checked; the remainder is of unknown origin. Clone size and the V and J calls come from that table; the DNA yielded D and trimming. This sample comprises just over 20,000 clones, 89% of them detected only once. Of the sample, approximately 5% falls within the top ten clones.

The CDR3 sequence holds 14 residues, the cysteine and phenylalanine included. Kept here is only the CDR3 DNA, which spans 42 bases and is read in frame from base 1. The CDR1 and CDR2 encoded by the germline V gene are LGHNA and YSLEER. Trimming takes 0 bases from V and 6 bases from J, and the germline ends sit 12 bases apart. Blood samples were collected up to 4 times in the first month after transplant and then at least monthly when available. With respect to this clone: The target of this receptor is not known. Base qualities are not at hand, and no much larger clone is one base apart.

This TCR derives from a human patient who received an intestinal transplant, so some T cells may come from the graft donor. This specimen was PBMCs, taken around 65 days after intestinal transplantation. The chain couples TRBV4-3 to TRBJ2-7, with a weak D call of TRBD2 (5 bases match). CDR3 loop: CASSQDLEGGEQYF. The DNA sequence reads TGCGCCAGCAGCCAAGATCTCGAGGGCGGCGAGCAGTACTTC.